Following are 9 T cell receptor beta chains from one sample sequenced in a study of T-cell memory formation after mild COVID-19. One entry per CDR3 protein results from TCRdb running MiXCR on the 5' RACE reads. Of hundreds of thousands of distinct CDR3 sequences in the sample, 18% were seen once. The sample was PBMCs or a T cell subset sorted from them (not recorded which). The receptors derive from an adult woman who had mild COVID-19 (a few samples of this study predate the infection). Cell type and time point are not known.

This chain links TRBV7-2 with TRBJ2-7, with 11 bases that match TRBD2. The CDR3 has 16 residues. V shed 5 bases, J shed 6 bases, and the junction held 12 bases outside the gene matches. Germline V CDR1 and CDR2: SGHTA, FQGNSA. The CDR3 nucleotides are TGTGCCAGCAGCCCGGGGGGGCTAGCGGGAGGTTCCGAGCAGTACTTC. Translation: CASSPGGLAGGSEQYF. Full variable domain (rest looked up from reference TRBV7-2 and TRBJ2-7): GAGVSQSPSNKVTEKGKDVELRCDPISGHTALYWYRQSLGQGLEFLIYFQGNSAPDKSGLPSDRFSAERTGGSVSTLTIQRTQQEDSAVYLCASSPGGLAGGSEQYFGPGTRLTVT.

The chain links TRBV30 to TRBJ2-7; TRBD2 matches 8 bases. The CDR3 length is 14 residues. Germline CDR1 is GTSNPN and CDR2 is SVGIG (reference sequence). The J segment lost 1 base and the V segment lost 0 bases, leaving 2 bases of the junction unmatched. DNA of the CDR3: TGTGCCTGGAGTGTCGGGGGGGGGTCCTACGAGCAGTACTTC. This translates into CAWSVGGGSYEQYF.

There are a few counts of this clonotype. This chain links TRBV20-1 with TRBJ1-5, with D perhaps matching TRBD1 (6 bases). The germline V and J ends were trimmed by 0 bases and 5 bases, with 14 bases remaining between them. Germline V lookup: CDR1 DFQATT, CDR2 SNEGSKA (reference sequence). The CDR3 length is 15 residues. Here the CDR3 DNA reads TGCAGTGCTAGAGATTGGCCAGGGGACTATCAGCCCCAGCATTTT. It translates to CSARDWPGDYQPQHF.

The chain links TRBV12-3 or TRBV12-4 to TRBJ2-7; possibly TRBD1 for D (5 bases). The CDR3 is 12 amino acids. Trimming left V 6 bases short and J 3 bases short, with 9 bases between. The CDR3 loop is CASSRVFYEQYF. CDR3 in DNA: TGTGCCAGCAGCAGGGTCTTCTACGAGCAGTACTTC.

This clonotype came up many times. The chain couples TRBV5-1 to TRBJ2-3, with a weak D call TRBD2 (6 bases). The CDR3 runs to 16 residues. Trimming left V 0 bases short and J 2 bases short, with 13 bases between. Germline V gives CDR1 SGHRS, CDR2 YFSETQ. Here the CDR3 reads CASSLVPGDHTDTQYF. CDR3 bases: TGCGCCAGCAGCTTGGTTCCGGGGGACCACACAGATACGCAGTATTTT.

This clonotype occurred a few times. The CDR3 loop is CASSFDGSTDTQYF. Here the CDR3 DNA reads TGTGCCAGCAGCTTTGACGGCAGCACAGATACGCAGTATTTT. V is TRBV11-2 and J is TRBJ2-3, with unresolved D. Trimming took off 3 bases at V and 0 bases at J, with 7 bases between the two ends. Per the germline V gene, CDR1 is SGHAT and CDR2 is FQNNGV. The CDR3 covers 14 residues.

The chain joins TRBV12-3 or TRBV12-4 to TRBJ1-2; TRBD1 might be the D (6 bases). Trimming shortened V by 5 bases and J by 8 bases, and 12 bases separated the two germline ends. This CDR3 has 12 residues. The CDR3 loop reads CASSPGGIGYTF. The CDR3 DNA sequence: TGTGCCAGCAGTCCGGGGGGCATAGGCTACACCTTC.

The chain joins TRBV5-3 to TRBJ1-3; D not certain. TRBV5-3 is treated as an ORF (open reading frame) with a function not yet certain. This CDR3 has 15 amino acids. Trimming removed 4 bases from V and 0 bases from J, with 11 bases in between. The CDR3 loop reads CARSTGRRSGNTIYF. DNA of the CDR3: TGTGCCAGAAGCACCGGACGGCGCTCTGGAAACACCATATATTTT.

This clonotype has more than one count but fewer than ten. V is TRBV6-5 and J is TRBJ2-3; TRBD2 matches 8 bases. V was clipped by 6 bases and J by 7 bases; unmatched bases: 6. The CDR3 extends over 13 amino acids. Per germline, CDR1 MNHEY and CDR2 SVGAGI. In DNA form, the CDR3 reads TGTGCCAGCAGGCCAAGCGGGGGATATACGCAGTATTTT. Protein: CASRPSGGYTQYF.